A selection of T cell receptor beta chains follows, all from one sample in a study of beta chain features in type 1 diabetes. Libraries were prepared by immunoSEQ multiplex PCR; TCRdb keeps only in-frame clonotypes and omits some of them. The sample has roughly 290,000 clones; over 12% are singletons. The source material was naive CD4+ T cells from blood. These receptor sequences come from a man between 18 and 29 years old with type 1 diabetes. Both conserved end residues are trimmed from each CDR3. Each record gives: V gene, clone size, CDR3 protein. Only part of the rows carry a size: once, few, many, or a class if the clone is expanded.

v_gene: TRBV7-9
abundance: NA
CDR3aa: ASSLRDRPKGTEAF

v_gene: TRBV5-1
abundance: NA
CDR3aa: ASSLGTVDNEQF

v_gene: TRBV5-4
abundance: few
CDR3aa: ASSLTWRGVSVGQETQY

v_gene: TRBV30
abundance: few
CDR3aa: AWSSGPTGDQRETQY

v_gene: TRBV5-1
abundance: few
CDR3aa: ASSLGTNAEAF

v_gene: TRBV6-6
abundance: NA
CDR3aa: ASIPGTGTSSYEQY

v_gene: TRBV7-2
abundance: NA
CDR3aa: ASSLGQAQETQY

v_gene: TRBV15
abundance: NA
CDR3aa: ATSRVLSDYGYT

v_gene: TRBV30
abundance: NA
CDR3aa: AWIPNRLVNTEAF

v_gene: TRBV4-2
abundance: few
CDR3aa: ASSRTSGRVDEQY

v_gene: TRBV18
abundance: NA
CDR3aa: ASSPRTGNEQY

v_gene: TRBV30
abundance: few
CDR3aa: ACYRYTNTEAF

v_gene: TRBV2
abundance: NA
CDR3aa: ASSGQGYQPQH